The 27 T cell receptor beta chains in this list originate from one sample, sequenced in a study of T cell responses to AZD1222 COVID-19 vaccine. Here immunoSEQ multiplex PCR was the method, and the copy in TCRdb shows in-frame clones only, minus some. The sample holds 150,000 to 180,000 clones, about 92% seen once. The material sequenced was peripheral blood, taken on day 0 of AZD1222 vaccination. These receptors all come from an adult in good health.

For the CDR3, the DNA is TGTGCCAGCAGCACGCGGGGTTCTGGGGCCAACGTCCTGACTTTC. Its protein is CASSTRGSGANVLTF. The chain combines TRBV28 with TRBJ2-6; D is possibly TRBD2 (6 bases). CDR3 length equals 15 residues. Trimming pared 6 bases from V and 1 base from J, leaving 10 bases between. In germline, CDR1 is MDHEN, CDR2 SYDVKM.

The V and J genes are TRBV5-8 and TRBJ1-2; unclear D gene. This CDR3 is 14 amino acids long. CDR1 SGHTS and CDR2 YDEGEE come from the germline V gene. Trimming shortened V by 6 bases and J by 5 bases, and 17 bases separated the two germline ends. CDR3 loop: CASTPTDGFYGYTF. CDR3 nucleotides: TGTGCCAGCACTCCAACAGACGGTTTTTATGGCTACACCTTC.

The CDR3 here is CASRLVGGLASNNEQFF. For the CDR3, the DNA is TGTGCAAGTCGCTTAGTAGGAGGACTAGCGTCCAACAATGAGCAGTTCTTC. This chain uses TRBV12-2 with TRBJ2-1; TRBD2, as called in the table, went unchecked against the DNA. TRBV12-2 is designated a pseudogene. The CDR3 contains 17 residues.

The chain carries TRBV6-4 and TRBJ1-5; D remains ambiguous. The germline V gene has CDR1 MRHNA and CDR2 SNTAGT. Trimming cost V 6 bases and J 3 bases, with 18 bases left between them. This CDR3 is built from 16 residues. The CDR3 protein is CASRAPAVEDNQPQHF. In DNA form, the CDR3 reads TGTGCCAGCAGGGCCCCCGCGGTGGAGGACAATCAGCCCCAGCATTTT.

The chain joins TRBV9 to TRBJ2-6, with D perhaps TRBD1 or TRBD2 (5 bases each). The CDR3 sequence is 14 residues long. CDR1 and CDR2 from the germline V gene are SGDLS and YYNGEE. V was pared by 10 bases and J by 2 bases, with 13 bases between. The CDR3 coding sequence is TGTGCCCCACCTGGGACCCCTGGGGCCAACGTCCTGACTTTC. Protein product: CAPPGTPGANVLTF.

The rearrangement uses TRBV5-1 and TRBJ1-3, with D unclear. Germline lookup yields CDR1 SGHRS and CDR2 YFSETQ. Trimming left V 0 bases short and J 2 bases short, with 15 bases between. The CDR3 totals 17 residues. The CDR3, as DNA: TGCGCCAGCAGCTTGGGTAGGACCTTGGCGGCTGGAAACACCATATATTTT. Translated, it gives CASSLGRTLAAGNTIYF. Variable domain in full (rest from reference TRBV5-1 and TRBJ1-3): KAGVTQTPRYLIKTRGQQVTLSCSPISGHRSVSWYQQTPGQGLQFLFEYFSETQRNKGNFPGRFSGRQFSNSRSEMNVSTLELGDSALYLCASSLGRTLAAGNTIYFGEGSWLTVV.

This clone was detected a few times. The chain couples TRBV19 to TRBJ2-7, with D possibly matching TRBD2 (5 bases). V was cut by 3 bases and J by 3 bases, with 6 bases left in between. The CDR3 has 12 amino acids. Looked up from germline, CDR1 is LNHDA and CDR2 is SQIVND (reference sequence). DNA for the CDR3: TGTGCCAGTAGTATCCGGGACTACGAGCAGTACTTC. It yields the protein CASSIRDYEQYF.

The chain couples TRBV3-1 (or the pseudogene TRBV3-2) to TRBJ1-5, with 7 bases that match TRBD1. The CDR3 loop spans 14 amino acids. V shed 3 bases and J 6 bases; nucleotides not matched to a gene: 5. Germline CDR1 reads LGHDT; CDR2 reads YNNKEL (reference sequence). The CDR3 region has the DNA TGTGCCAGCAGCCACTCAGGGGGGACTCAGCCCCAGCATTTT. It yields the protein CASSHSGGTQPQHF.

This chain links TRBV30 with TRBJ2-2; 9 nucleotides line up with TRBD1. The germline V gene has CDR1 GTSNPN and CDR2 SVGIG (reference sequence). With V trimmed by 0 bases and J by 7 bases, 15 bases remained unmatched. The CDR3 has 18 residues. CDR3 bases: TGTGCCTGGAGTGTACGAGTCAGGACAGGGGCGTTGGTCGGGGAGCTGTTTTTT. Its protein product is CAWSVRVRTGALVGELFF. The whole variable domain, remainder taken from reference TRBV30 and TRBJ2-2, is SQTIHQWPATLVQPVGSPLSLECTVEGTSNPNLYWYRQAAGRGLQLLFYSVGIGQISSEVPQNLSASRPQDRQFILSSKKLLLSDSGFYLCAWSVRVRTGALVGELFFGEGSRLTVL.

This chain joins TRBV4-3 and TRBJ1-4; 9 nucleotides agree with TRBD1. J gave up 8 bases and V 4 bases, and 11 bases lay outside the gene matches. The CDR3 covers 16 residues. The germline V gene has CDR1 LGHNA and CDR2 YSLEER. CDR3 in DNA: TGCGCCAGCAGCCCCCAATTAAGACAGGGGGGGGAAAAACTGTTTTTT. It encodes CASSPQLRQGGEKLFF.

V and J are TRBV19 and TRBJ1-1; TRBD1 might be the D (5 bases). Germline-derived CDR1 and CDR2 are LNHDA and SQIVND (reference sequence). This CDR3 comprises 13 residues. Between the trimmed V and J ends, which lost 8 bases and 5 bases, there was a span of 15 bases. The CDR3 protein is CASGGGGRTEAFF. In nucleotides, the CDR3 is TGTGCCAGTGGCGGGGGGGGAAGGACTGAAGCTTTCTTT.

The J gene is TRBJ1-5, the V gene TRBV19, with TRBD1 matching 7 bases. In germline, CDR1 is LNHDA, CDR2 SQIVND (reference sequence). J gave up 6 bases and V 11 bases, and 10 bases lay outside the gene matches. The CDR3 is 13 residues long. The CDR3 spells CASRGGGSQPQHF. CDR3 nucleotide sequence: TGTGCCTCCCGGGGAGGGGGCAGTCAGCCCCAGCATTTT.

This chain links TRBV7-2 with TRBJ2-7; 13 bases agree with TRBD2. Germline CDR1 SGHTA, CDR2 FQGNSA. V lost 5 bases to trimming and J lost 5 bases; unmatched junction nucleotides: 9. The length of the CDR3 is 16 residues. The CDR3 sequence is CASSRTSGGYGDEQYF. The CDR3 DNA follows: TGTGCCAGCAGCCGGACTAGCGGGGGATACGGGGACGAGCAGTACTTC.

The CDR3 sequence: CASSERRASYNEQFF. In DNA, the CDR3 is TGCGCCAGCAGCGAGCGAAGGGCCTCCTACAATGAGCAGTTCTTC. The V gene is TRBV5-1, the J gene TRBJ2-1; D call uncertain. This CDR3 spans 15 amino acids. CDR1 and CDR2 (germline): SGHRS, YFSETQ. The V gene lost 4 bases and the J gene lost 0 bases, with 11 bases spanning the gap. Based on the CDR3 plus reference TRBV5-1 and TRBJ2-1, the full variable domain is KAGVTQTPRYLIKTRGQQVTLSCSPISGHRSVSWYQQTPGQGLQFLFEYFSETQRNKGNFPGRFSGRQFSNSRSEMNVSTLELGDSALYLCASSERRASYNEQFFGPGTRLTVL.

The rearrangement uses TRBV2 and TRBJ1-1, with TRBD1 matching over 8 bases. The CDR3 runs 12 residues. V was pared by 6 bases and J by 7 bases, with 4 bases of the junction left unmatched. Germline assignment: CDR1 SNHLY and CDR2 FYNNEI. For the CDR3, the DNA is TGTGCCAGCAGCGGAGGGACAGGTGAAGCTTTCTTT. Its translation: CASSGGTGEAFF.

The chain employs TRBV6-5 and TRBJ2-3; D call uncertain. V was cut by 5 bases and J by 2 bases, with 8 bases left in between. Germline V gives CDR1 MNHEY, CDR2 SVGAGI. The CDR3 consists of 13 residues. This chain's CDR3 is CASSTRNTDTQYF. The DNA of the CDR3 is TGTGCCAGCAGTACCAGGAACACAGATACGCAGTATTTT.

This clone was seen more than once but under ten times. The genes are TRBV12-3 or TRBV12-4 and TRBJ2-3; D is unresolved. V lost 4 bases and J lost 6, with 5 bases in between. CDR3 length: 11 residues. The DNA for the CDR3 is TGTGCCAGCAGTTGGGCTGATACGCAGTATTTT. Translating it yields CASSWADTQYF.

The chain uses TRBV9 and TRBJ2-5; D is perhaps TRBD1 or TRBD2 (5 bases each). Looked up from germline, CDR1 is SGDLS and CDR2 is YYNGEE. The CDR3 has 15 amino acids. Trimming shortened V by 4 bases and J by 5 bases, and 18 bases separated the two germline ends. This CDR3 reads CASSFPGDPGETQYF. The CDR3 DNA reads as TGTGCCAGCAGCTTCCCCGGGGACCCCGGGGAGACCCAGTACTTC.

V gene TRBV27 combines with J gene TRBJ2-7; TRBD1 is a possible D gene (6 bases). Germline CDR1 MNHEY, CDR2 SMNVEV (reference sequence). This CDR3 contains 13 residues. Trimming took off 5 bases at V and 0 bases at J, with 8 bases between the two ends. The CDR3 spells CASSGTFSYEQYF. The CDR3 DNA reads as TGTGCCAGCAGTGGGACATTCTCCTACGAGCAGTACTTC.

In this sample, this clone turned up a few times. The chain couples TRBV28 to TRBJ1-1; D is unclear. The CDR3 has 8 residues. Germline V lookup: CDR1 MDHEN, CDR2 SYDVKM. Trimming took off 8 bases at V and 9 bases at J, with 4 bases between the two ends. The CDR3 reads CASGKAFF. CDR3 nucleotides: TGTGCCAGCGGTAAAGCTTTCTTT.

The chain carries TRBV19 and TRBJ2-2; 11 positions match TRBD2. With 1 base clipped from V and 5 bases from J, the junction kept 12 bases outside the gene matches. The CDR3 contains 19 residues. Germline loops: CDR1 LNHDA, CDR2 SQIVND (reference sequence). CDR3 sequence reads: CASSIGLAGGRLETGELFF. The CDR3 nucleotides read TGTGCCAGTAGTATAGGGCTAGCGGGGGGCCGACTCGAGACCGGGGAGCTGTTTTTT.

This CDR3 is CASSLPSGSSNNEQFF. The CDR3 DNA reads TGTGCCAGCAGCTTACCTAGCGGGAGTTCCAACAATGAGCAGTTCTTC. The V and J genes are TRBV7-9 and TRBJ2-1; 10 bases line up with TRBD2. J gave up 5 bases and V 2 bases, and 6 bases lay outside the gene matches. The CDR3 is made up of 16 amino acids. CDR1 and CDR2 from the germline V gene are SEHNR and FQNEAQ (reference sequence). Based on the CDR3 plus reference TRBV7-9 and TRBJ2-1, the full variable domain is DTGVSQNPRHKITKRGQNVTFRCDPISEHNRLYWYRQTLGQGPEFLTYFQNEAQLEKSRLLSDRFSAERPKGSFSTLEIQRTEQGDSAMYLCASSLPSGSSNNEQFFGPGTRLTVL.

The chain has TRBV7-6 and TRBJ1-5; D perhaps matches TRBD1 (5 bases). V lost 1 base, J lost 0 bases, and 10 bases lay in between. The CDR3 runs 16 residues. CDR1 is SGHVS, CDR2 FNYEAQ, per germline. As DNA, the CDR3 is TGTGCCAGCAGCTTAGGTGGGGGGGGTAGCAATCAGCCCCAGCATTTT. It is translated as CASSLGGGGSNQPQHF.

In DNA, the CDR3 is TGCAGTGCTACTGAGGCTGGAAACACCATATATTTT. Protein: CSATEAGNTIYF. The chain employs TRBV20-1 and TRBJ1-3; the D is unclear. Germline V gene sequence: CDR1 DFQATT, CDR2 SNEGSKA (reference sequence). Between the trimmed V and J ends, which lost 4 bases and 2 bases, there was a span of 6 bases. CDR3 length: 12 amino acids.

The CDR3 spells CASSLRQGDGYTF. The CDR3 DNA sequence: TGTGCCAGCAGCTTACGACAGGGAGATGGCTACACCTTC. The chain has TRBV7-9 and TRBJ1-2, with 7 bases matching TRBD1. Germline CDR1 SEHNR, CDR2 FQNEAQ (reference sequence). The CDR3 extends over 13 amino acids. Trimming at V came to 2 bases and at J to 6 bases, leaving 3 bases not matched to a gene.

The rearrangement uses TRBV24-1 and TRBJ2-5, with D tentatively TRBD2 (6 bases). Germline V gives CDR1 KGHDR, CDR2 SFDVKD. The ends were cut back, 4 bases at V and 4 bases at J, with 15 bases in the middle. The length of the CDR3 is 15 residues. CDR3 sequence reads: CATSDPGRRVETQYF. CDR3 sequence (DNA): TGTGCCACCAGTGACCCGGGACGGAGGGTAGAGACCCAGTACTTC.

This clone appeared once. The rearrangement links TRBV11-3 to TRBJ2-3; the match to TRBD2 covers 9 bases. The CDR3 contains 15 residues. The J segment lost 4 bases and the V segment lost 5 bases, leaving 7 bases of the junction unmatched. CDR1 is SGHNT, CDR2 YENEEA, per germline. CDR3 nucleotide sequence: TGTGCCAGCAGCCTCTCCCTAGCGGGACCAGATACGCAGTATTTT. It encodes CASSLSLAGPDTQYF.